These 22 T cell receptor beta chains were sequenced from one sample in a study of OX40 agonist ivuxolimab in advanced cancers. The data were produced by immunoSEQ multiplex PCR, yet TCRdb's version contains in-frame clones alone and is incomplete. The sample lists approximately 82,000 clones; roughly 92% were seen once. The material sequenced was CD4+ or CD8+ T cells sorted from blood, taken in a trial of the OX40 agonist ivuxolimab. These receptors all come from an adult with an advanced solid tumor such as melanoma, head and neck, liver or kidney cancer.

The chain couples TRBV7-7 to TRBJ2-1; the D gene is possibly TRBD2 (5 bases). CDR1 is SSHAT and CDR2 is FNYEAQ in the germline V gene (reference sequence). CDR3 length: 15 amino acids. Written as DNA, the CDR3 is TGTGCTTCGTCGACGGGGAGCGACCCCTACAATGAGCAGTTCTTC. It codes for CASSTGSDPYNEQFF.

The J gene is TRBJ2-3, the V gene TRBV5-1; TRBD2 matches 13 bases. CDR3 length: 17 residues. Looked up from germline, CDR1 is SGHRS and CDR2 is YFSETQ. The V and J ends lost 0 bases and 5 bases, in that order; junction bases with no gene match: 6. The CDR3 is CASSLDGTSGVGDTQYF. The CDR3 coding sequence is TGCGCCAGCAGCTTGGATGGGACTAGCGGGGTCGGAGATACGCAGTATTTT.

The rearrangement links TRBV4-2 to TRBJ2-7; 10 bases line up with TRBD2. V trimming: 2 bases; J trimming: 2 bases; junction bases outside the gene matches: 3. This CDR3 comprises 15 residues. Per the germline V gene, CDR1 is LGHNA and CDR2 is YNFKEQ. The CDR3 DNA is TGTGCCAGCAGCCAAAGGACTAGCGGAGCCTACGAGCAGTACTTC. Residues: CASSQRTSGAYEQYF.

The chain is built from TRBV9 and TRBJ2-6; D uncertain. The ends were cut back, 2 bases at V and 3 bases at J, with 3 bases in the middle. CDR1 is SGDLS, CDR2 YYNGEE, per germline. The CDR3 sequence is 13 residues long. CDR3 protein: CASSVLGANVLTF. The CDR3 DNA is TGTGCCAGCAGCGTCCTTGGGGCCAACGTCCTGACTTTC.

The CDR3 is CAWSTGGNGYTF. In DNA, the CDR3 is TGTGCCTGGAGTACAGGGGGAAATGGCTACACCTTC. The gene calls are TRBV30 and TRBJ1-2, with 8 bases identical to TRBD1. CDR3 size: 12 residues. The ends lost 2 bases at V and 6 bases at J; junction bases unmatched: 2. The germline V gene encodes CDR1 GTSNPN and CDR2 SVGIG (reference sequence).

The chain has TRBV7-2 and TRBJ2-3; maybe TRBD1 (5 bases). Germline V gene data show CDR1 as SGHTA and CDR2 as FQGNSA. Trimming cost V 5 bases and J 5 bases, with 17 bases left between them. The CDR3 totals 15 residues. CDR3 sequence: CASSPRASREDTQYF. The CDR3 region has the DNA TGTGCCAGCAGCCCCCGGGCCAGCAGGGAAGATACGCAGTATTTT. Full variable domain (remainder filled in from reference TRBV7-2 and TRBJ2-3): GAGVSQSPSNKVTEKGKDVELRCDPISGHTALYWYRQSLGQGLEFLIYFQGNSAPDKSGLPSDRFSAERTGGSVSTLTIQRTQQEDSAVYLCASSPRASREDTQYFGPGTRLTVL.

The rearrangement joins TRBV9 to TRBJ2-7; TRBD1 agrees at 11 bases. CDR1 and CDR2 from the germline V gene are SGDLS and YYNGEE. With 3 bases clipped from V and 7 bases from J, the junction kept 6 bases outside the gene matches. This CDR3 is 14 amino acids long. CDR3 in DNA: TGTGCCAGCAGCGCGGACAGGGGGCAGGGAGAGCAGTACTTC. Protein sequence: CASSADRGQGEQYF.

V gene TRBV4-1 combines with J gene TRBJ2-7, with 8 bases identical to TRBD1. Germline V lookup: CDR1 MGHRA, CDR2 YSYEKL. V gave up 1 base and J gave up 0 bases; unmatched junction bases: 14. CDR3 length equals 19 residues. CDR3 in DNA: TGCGCCAGCAGCCAAGGTGGGACAGGCAGGGTTTGGAGCTCCTACGAGCAGTACTTC. This encodes CASSQGGTGRVWSSYEQYF.

The V and J genes are TRBV6-5 and TRBJ1-2; no firm D call. The germline V gene has CDR1 MNHEY and CDR2 SVGAGI. The CDR3 covers 12 residues. Trimming removed 4 bases at V and 2 bases at J, with 5 bases between. The CDR3 spells CASSLWNYGYTF. For the CDR3, the DNA is TGTGCCAGCAGTTTATGGAACTATGGCTACACCTTC.

This rearrangement joins TRBV2 to TRBJ2-7; D remains unclear. Germline CDR1 is SNHLY and CDR2 is FYNNEI. V was cut by 6 bases and J by 2 bases, with 11 bases left in between. The CDR3 covers 13 residues. The CDR3 loop reads CASRGIGTYEQYF. CDR3 in DNA: TGTGCCAGCAGGGGGATAGGGACCTACGAGCAGTACTTC.

The chain carries TRBV18 and TRBJ1-6, with 7 bases that match TRBD1. Trimming cost V 4 bases and J 9 bases; bases outside gene matches: 9. The CDR3 runs 15 residues. Germline loops: CDR1 KGHSH, CDR2 LQKENI. The CDR3 spells CASSQTGTETSPLHF. For the CDR3, the DNA is TGTGCCAGCTCACAAACCGGGACAGAAACTTCACCCCTCCACTTT.

The chain joins TRBV27 to TRBJ2-5; 9 bases are a match to TRBD1. Germline values: CDR1 MNHEY, CDR2 SMNVEV (reference sequence). The CDR3 spans 14 residues. J lost 5 bases, V lost 8 bases, and 9 bases had no gene match. Written as DNA, the CDR3 is TGTGCCAGCTCATACAGGGGGCGTGGGGAGACCCAGTACTTC. It translates to CASSYRGRGETQYF.

This sequence joins TRBV11-2 and TRBJ1-2; possibly TRBD1 for D (5 bases). In germline, CDR1 is SGHAT, CDR2 FQNNGV. CDR3 length equals 14 residues. Trimming stripped 3 bases from V and 8 bases from J, with 16 bases between. For the CDR3, the DNA is TGTGCCAGCAGCTTTCGGGACCCAGCGGGGGGCTACACCTTC. Translating gives CASSFRDPAGGYTF.

The chain couples TRBV12-5 to TRBJ2-5, with D possibly matching TRBD1 (6 bases). The V and J ends lost 3 bases and 2 bases respectively, with 13 bases between them. CDR3 size: 15 residues. CDR1 and CDR2 from the germline V gene are LGHNT and FRNRAP. The CDR3 DNA is TGTGCTAGTGGTTTACACTTGGACAGACAAGAGACCCAGTACTTC. It codes for CASGLHLDRQETQYF.

A note on this clone: At one of its ends the junction is not consistent with the germline gene, which may arise from a read error. This rearrangement joins TRBV7-9 to TRBJ1-2; weak D call: TRBD1 (5 bases). Germline V gives CDR1 SEHNR, CDR2 FQNEAQ (reference sequence). The CDR3 has 13 amino acids. This CDR3 is CASRLGEAGLYTF. The CDR3 nucleotides read TGTGCCAGCAGGTTAGGGGAGGCGGGGCTCTACACCTTC.

This clone was picked up one time. The V and J genes are TRBV10-1 and TRBJ2-7, with D unclear. Germline CDR1 is WNHNN and CDR2 is SYGVQD (reference sequence). This CDR3 has 17 amino acids. V lost 5 bases and J 3 bases, leaving 23 bases between the germline ends. This chain's CDR3 is CASSRPSKRLGLYEQYF. The DNA of the CDR3 is TGCGCCAGCAGTCGCCCCTCCAAGAGGTTAGGCCTCTACGAGCAGTACTTC.

The genes are TRBV7-9 and TRBJ1-5; D possibly corresponds to TRBD1 (5 bases). The CDR3 covers 13 residues. Germline V gene lookup returns CDR1 SEHNR and CDR2 FQNEAQ (reference sequence). V was cut by 5 bases and J by 7 bases, with 12 bases left in between. The CDR3 coding sequence is TGTGCCAGCAGCCCGCAGGGTGGACAGCCCCAGCATTTT. This gives the protein CASSPQGGQPQHF.

This chain links TRBV27 with TRBJ1-2; possible D gene TRBD1, 6 bases. The CDR3 runs to 13 residues. V was clipped by 3 bases and J by 7 bases, with 12 bases between them. CDR1 MNHEY and CDR2 SMNVEV come from the germline V gene (reference sequence). CDR3 in amino acids: CASSFRGPGGYTF. As DNA, the CDR3 is TGTGCCAGCAGTTTTCGGGGGCCAGGTGGCTACACCTTC.

There are a few counts of this clone. The gene calls are TRBV7-3 and TRBJ2-3; D is undetermined. Trimming cost V 1 base and J 1 base, with 9 bases left between them. CDR1 is SGHTA, CDR2 FQGTGA, per germline. This CDR3 spans 15 amino acids. The CDR3 region is CASSLKLSGTDTQYF. The CDR3 nucleotides read TGTGCCAGCAGCTTAAAGTTAAGCGGCACAGATACGCAGTATTTT.

As concerns this clone: The same CDR3 arises from other DNA sequences in this sample as well. V usage is TRBV30 and J usage is TRBJ2-5; no clear D. The CDR3 is 11 amino acids. Trimming removed 2 bases at V and 5 bases at J, with 6 bases between. The germline V gene encodes CDR1 GTSNPN and CDR2 SVGIG (reference sequence). DNA of the CDR3: TGTGCCTGGAGTCCCAAGGAGACCCAGTACTTC. Translating it yields CAWSPKETQYF.

This chain links TRBV30 with TRBJ2-7; TRBD1 might be the D (6 bases). The CDR3 is made up of 12 amino acids. Germline V gives CDR1 GTSNPN, CDR2 SVGIG (reference sequence). V lost 3 bases, J lost 4 bases, and 10 bases lay in between. The CDR3 nucleotides are TGTGCCTGGAGACAGGGTAATTACGAGCAGTACTTC. It encodes CAWRQGNYEQYF.

V is TRBV27 and J is TRBJ2-5; 12 bases fit TRBD1. The DNA end lines up better with TRBJ2-7; the J call may be wrong. Germline lookup yields CDR1 MNHEY and CDR2 SMNVEV (reference sequence). This CDR3 comprises 16 residues. CDR3 sequence: CASSWDRGRGSYEQYF. The CDR3 nucleotides are TGTGCCAGCAGTTGGGACAGGGGGCGAGGCTCCTACGAGCAGTACTTC.